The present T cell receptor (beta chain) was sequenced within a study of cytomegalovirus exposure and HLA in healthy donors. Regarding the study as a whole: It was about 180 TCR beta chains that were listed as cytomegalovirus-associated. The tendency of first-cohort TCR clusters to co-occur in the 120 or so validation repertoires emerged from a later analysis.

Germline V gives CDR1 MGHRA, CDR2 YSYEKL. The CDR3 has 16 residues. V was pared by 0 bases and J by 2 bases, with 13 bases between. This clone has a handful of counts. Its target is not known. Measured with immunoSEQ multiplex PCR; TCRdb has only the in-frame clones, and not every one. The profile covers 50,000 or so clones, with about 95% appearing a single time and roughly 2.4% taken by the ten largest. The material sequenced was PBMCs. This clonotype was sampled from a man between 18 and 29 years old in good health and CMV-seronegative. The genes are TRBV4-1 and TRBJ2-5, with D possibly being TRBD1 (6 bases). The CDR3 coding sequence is TGCGCCAGCAGCCAAGATCGTCAGGGGCTTCAAGAGACCCAGTACTTC. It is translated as CASSQDRQGLQETQYF.